This T cell receptor (beta chain) was identified in a study of T cells in women clearing cervical HPV infection. Germline CDR1 reads SQVTM; CDR2 reads ANQGSEA. This CDR3 has 12 residues. The method was immunoSEQ multiplex PCR; TCRdb's version includes in-frame clones alone and lacks a portion of them. The sample includes approximately 37,000 clones. About this clone: The read gets to within 3 residues of the CDR3 end, and the germline J gene fills in the rest.

Input material: blood buffy coat. This receptor was taken from a woman aged 18-70 years with a cervical HPV16 infection that either progressed to CIN3+ or cleared (not recorded which). The rearrangement links TRBV29-1 to TRBJ2-3; D ambiguous. The part of the CDR3 DNA that was read is TGCAGCGCCGCCCCGTGGCAAGAGACG. Amino acid sequence: CSAAPWQET. The entire CDR3 sequence reads CSAAPWQETQYF.